The subject of this entry is one T cell receptor beta chain. The sample has other DNA sequences that encode this CDR3 too. TCR beta chains were sequenced at survey level with immunoSEQ. Assay used: immunoSEQ multiplex PCR; TCRdb lists only in-frame clones, some missing. The sample yields roughly 68,000 clones, approximately 92% seen once. CDR1 SGHRS and CDR2 YFSETQ come from the germline V gene. This CDR3 is built from 14 residues. Trimming removed 0 bases at V and 0 bases at J, with 6 bases between. The sequencing sample was made of PBMCs. This chain connects TRBV5-1 to TRBJ1-1; no clear D. This clonotype originated in a man in his forties with rheumatoid arthritis. DNA for the CDR3: TGCGCCAGCAGCTTGGGACATTTGAACACTGAAGCTTTCTTT. This encodes CASSLGHLNTEAFF.